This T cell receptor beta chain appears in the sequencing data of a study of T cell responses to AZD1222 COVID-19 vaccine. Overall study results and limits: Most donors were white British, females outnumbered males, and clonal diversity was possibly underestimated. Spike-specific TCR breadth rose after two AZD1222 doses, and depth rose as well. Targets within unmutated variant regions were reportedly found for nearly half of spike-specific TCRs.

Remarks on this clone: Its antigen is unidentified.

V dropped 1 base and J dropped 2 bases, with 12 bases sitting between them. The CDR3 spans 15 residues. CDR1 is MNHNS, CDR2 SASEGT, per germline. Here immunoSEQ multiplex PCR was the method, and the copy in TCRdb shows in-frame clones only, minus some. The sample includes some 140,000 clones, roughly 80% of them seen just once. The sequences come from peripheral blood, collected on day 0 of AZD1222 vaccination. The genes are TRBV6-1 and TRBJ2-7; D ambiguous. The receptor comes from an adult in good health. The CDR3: CASSEERVAAYEQYF. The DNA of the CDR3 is TGTGCCAGCAGTGAAGAAAGGGTCGCAGCCTACGAGCAGTACTTC.